The 17 T cell receptor beta chains below all came from one sample that was sequenced in a study of OX40 agonist ivuxolimab in advanced cancers. Here immunoSEQ multiplex PCR was the method, and the copy in TCRdb shows in-frame clones only, minus some. The top ten hold about 15% of the sample, which has about 71,000 clones, roughly 93% seen once. Specimen: CD4+ or CD8+ T cells sorted from blood, collected in a trial of the OX40 agonist ivuxolimab. The receptor set was obtained from an adult with an advanced solid tumor such as melanoma, head and neck, liver or kidney cancer.

This chain connects TRBV5-1 to TRBJ1-2, with no clear D. The germline V and J ends were trimmed by 3 bases and 4 bases, with 13 bases remaining between them. Germline V lookup: CDR1 SGHRS, CDR2 YFSETQ. The CDR3 extends over 14 amino acids. CDR3 coding DNA: TGCGCCAGCAGCTGGATTGATCGGGGCTATGGCTACACCTTC. Amino acid sequence: CASSWIDRGYGYTF. The full variable domain, rest sourced from reference TRBV5-1 and TRBJ1-2, is KAGVTQTPRYLIKTRGQQVTLSCSPISGHRSVSWYQQTPGQGLQFLFEYFSETQRNKGNFPGRFSGRQFSNSRSEMNVSTLELGDSALYLCASSWIDRGYGYTFGSGTRLTVV.

The V gene is TRBV4-3, the J gene TRBJ2-3; 7 bases are shared with TRBD2. V shed 0 bases, J shed 3 bases, and the junction held 9 bases outside the gene matches. Germline V lookup: CDR1 LGHNA, CDR2 YSLEER. This CDR3 is 17 amino acids long. The CDR3 loop is CASSQDMTSSGTDTQYF. CDR3 in DNA: TGCGCCAGCAGCCAAGATATGACTAGCTCTGGTACAGATACGCAGTATTTT.

For the CDR3, the DNA is TGTGCCAGCAGTTATGGACAGGGGGTTGGCTACACCTTC. Encoded protein: CASSYGQGVGYTF. The chain links TRBV6-5 to TRBJ1-2, with TRBD1 matching over 10 bases. There are 13 residues in the CDR3. V lost 3 bases to trimming and J lost 7 bases; unmatched junction nucleotides: 2. Germline CDR1 is MNHEY and CDR2 is SVGAGI.

This clone appeared once. This chain joins TRBV5-6 and TRBJ2-5; the D is unclear. Gene TRBJ2-7 matches the end of the DNA better, so the J call may be wrong. The V gene's germline CDR1 is SGHDT and CDR2 YYEEEE. This CDR3 has 14 residues. The CDR3 DNA follows: TGTGCCAGCAGCTTGTTGACTCAGTCCTACGAGCAGTACTTC. It specifies CASSLLTQSYEQYF.

This sequence joins TRBV25-1 and TRBJ1-2; the D gene is possibly TRBD1 (6 bases). CDR1 is MGHDK and CDR2 is SYGVNS in the germline V gene. Trimming took off 1 base at V and 3 bases at J, with 9 bases between the two ends. This CDR3 region has 14 residues. In DNA, the CDR3 is TGTGCCAGCAGTGAATTGGGGGGCGACTATGGCTACACCTTC. Residues: CASSELGGDYGYTF.

A single count supports this clone. The genes are TRBV5-1 and TRBJ2-7, with D perhaps being TRBD1 or TRBD2 (5 bases each). V lost 0 bases to trimming and J lost 3 bases, with 10 bases between them. The CDR3 runs 14 residues. In germline, CDR1 is SGHRS, CDR2 YFSETQ. For the CDR3, the DNA is TGCGCCAGCAGCTTGGCCCCGGGGCGCTACGAGCAGTACTTC. Encoded protein: CASSLAPGRYEQYF.

The V and J genes are TRBV10-3 and TRBJ1-5, with D unresolved. The germline CDR1 and CDR2 sequences are ENHRY and SYGVKD. Trimming shortened V by 11 bases and J by 3 bases, and 11 bases separated the two germline ends. The CDR3 is 12 amino acids. The CDR3, as DNA: TGTGCCCCCAGGACCCTCAATCAGCCCCAGCATTTT. Amino acid sequence: CAPRTLNQPQHF.

The gene calls are TRBV5-1 and TRBJ2-1, with 8 bases that match TRBD2. The CDR3 length is 15 residues. CDR1 and CDR2 (germline): SGHRS, YFSETQ. With 4 bases clipped from V and 3 bases from J, the junction kept 6 bases outside the gene matches. CDR3 DNA: TGCGCCAGCAGCGGAGGAAGCGGGGGCTACAATGAGCAGTTCTTC. Its protein is CASSGGSGGYNEQFF.

The chain carries TRBV27 and TRBJ2-7; TRBD2 might be the D (5 bases). From germline, CDR1 is MNHEY and CDR2 SMNVEV (reference sequence). V dropped 3 bases and J dropped 2 bases, with 8 bases sitting between them. This CDR3 is 13 amino acids long. The CDR3 coding sequence is TGTGCCAGCAGTTTCACGGGGACCTACGAGCAGTACTTC. Translation gives CASSFTGTYEQYF.

This sequence joins TRBV9 and TRBJ1-5, with unresolved D. CDR1 is SGDLS and CDR2 is YYNGEE in the germline V gene. V lost 4 bases to trimming and J lost 7 bases, with 15 bases between them. The CDR3 is 14 amino acids. DNA of the CDR3: TGTGCCAGCAGCCCCCGACCATGGAGCCAGCCCCAGCATTTT. Amino acids: CASSPRPWSQPQHF.

The chain couples TRBV6-5 to TRBJ2-3; tentative D call: TRBD2 (5 bases). Germline V gives CDR1 MNHEY, CDR2 SVGAGI. This CDR3 comprises 14 residues. With 2 bases removed from V and 2 bases from J, the gap between germline ends came to 8 bases. CDR3 DNA sequence: TGTGCCAGCAGTTACAAGCGGTTCACAGATACGCAGTATTTT. Residues: CASSYKRFTDTQYF.

This sequence joins TRBV7-2 and TRBJ2-5; TRBD2 matches 9 bases. V lost 3 bases, J lost 5 bases, and 10 bases stayed unmatched. The length of the CDR3 is 16 residues. CDR1 SGHTA and CDR2 FQGNSA come from the germline V gene. As DNA, the CDR3 is TGTGCCAGCAGCTTCTTCGGCGGGGGGGCCCAGGAGACCCAGTACTTC. This encodes CASSFFGGGAQETQYF.

The genes are TRBV4-2 and TRBJ2-7; 7 bases map to TRBD2. V was pared by 0 bases and J by 3 bases, with 8 bases of the junction left unmatched. CDR3 size: 16 residues. CDR1 and CDR2 from the germline V gene are LGHNA and YNFKEQ. In DNA, the CDR3 is TGTGCCAGCAGCCAAGATAGCCTAGCGGAGGTCTACGAGCAGTACTTC. Translation: CASSQDSLAEVYEQYF.

The J gene is TRBJ2-2, the V gene TRBV19; TRBD2 agrees at 7 bases. J gave up 5 bases and V 5 bases, and 11 bases lay outside the gene matches. This CDR3 contains 16 residues. Per the germline V gene, CDR1 is LNHDA and CDR2 is SQIVND (reference sequence). The CDR3: CASSHPSGMVTGELFF. CDR3 DNA sequence: TGTGCCAGTAGTCACCCGAGCGGGATGGTGACCGGGGAGCTGTTTTTT.

The genes are TRBV4-3 and TRBJ1-6; 7 bases are shared with TRBD1. From germline, CDR1 is LGHNA and CDR2 YSLEER. V was clipped by 4 bases and J by 7 bases; unmatched bases: 7. There are 15 residues in the CDR3. CDR3 coding DNA: TGCGCCAGCAGCCCAGGGGGAGCGGGGAATTCACCCCTCCACTTT. Protein sequence: CASSPGGAGNSPLHF.

The chain couples TRBV9 to TRBJ2-1; TRBD1 matches 8 bases. This CDR3 has 16 residues. Trimming took 4 bases from V and 9 from J; bases not matched to a gene: 15. Germline V gene data show CDR1 as SGDLS and CDR2 as YYNGEE. In DNA form, the CDR3 reads TGTGCCAGCAGCCCCACGACAGGGGTTTTCTTGGTTGAGCAGTTCTTC. Its protein product is CASSPTTGVFLVEQFF. Complete variable domain (other parts from reference TRBV9 and TRBJ2-1): DSGVTQTPKHLITATGQRVTLRCSPRSGDLSVYWYQQSLDQGLQFLIQYYNGEERAKGNILERFSAQQFPDLHSELNLSSLELGDSALYFCASSPTTGVFLVEQFFGPGTRLTVL.

The CDR3 region is CASSQSATGAIGEQYF. CDR3 DNA sequence: TGTGCCAGCAGCCAAAGTGCGACAGGGGCGATCGGCGAGCAGTACTTC. The chain employs TRBV4-2 and TRBJ2-7; 8 bases are a match to TRBD1. Germline V CDR1 and CDR2: LGHNA, YNFKEQ. The V gene end was trimmed by 2 bases and the J gene end by 6 bases; junction bases not matched to a gene: 12. The CDR3 consists of 16 residues.